This passage covers 30 T cell receptor beta chains from one sample sequenced in a study of glioma-infiltrating T cells. Using RNA template, CDR3s of TCR alpha and beta were amplified with iRepertoire arm-PCR. TCRdb itself ran the multiplex PCR reads through MiXCR, one entry per CDR3 protein. The sample shows approximately 190,000 distinct CDR3 sequences, about 32% of them seen only once. Sequencing input: glioma tissue, nonneoplastic brain tissue, or PBMCs (not recorded which). Receptor source: a human donor with low-grade glioma or glioblastoma, undergoing nonglioma brain surgery, or in good health (not recorded which).

The chain couples TRBV12-3 or TRBV12-4 to TRBJ2-5; D remains unclear. This CDR3 spans 14 amino acids. Trimming stripped 6 bases from V and 9 bases from J, with 20 bases between. In nucleotides, the CDR3 is TGTGCCAGCAGCCCTCTAGGTTCTTTAGTGGCCCAGTACTTC. Translating it yields CASSPLGSLVAQYF.

This clonotype was detected many times. This chain connects TRBV6-1 to TRBJ2-2, with a tentative D call TRBD1 (5 bases). Germline loops: CDR1 MNHNS, CDR2 SASEGT. Deletions cut 6 bases from V and 7 bases from J, with 12 bases between. This CDR3 has 13 residues. CDR3 in amino acids: CASRGPDGGELFF. CDR3 bases: TGTGCCAGCAGGGGGCCCGATGGCGGGGAGCTGTTTTTT.

This clonotype was observed a handful of times. The V call is TRBV19, the J call TRBJ2-7; D is perhaps TRBD1 (6 bases). V gave up 6 bases and J gave up 3 bases, with 15 bases separating them. CDR1 and CDR2 from the germline V gene are LNHDA and SQIVND (reference sequence). This CDR3 is 14 amino acids long. CDR3 residues: CASSPGAYLYEQYF. CDR3 bases: TGTGCCAGTAGCCCAGGGGCGTACCTCTACGAGCAGTACTTC.

The J gene is TRBJ2-3, the V gene TRBV20-1; 8 bases agree with TRBD1. J gave up 1 base and V 8 bases, and 5 bases lay outside the gene matches. The CDR3 is made up of 13 amino acids. Germline V gene data show CDR1 as DFQATT and CDR2 as SNEGSKA (reference sequence). The CDR3 DNA reads TGCAGTCCCGGGACAGGCGGCACAGATACGCAGTATTTT. Residues: CSPGTGGTDTQYF.

In regard to this clonotype: One base away lies a much larger clone, so this may be a sequencing read error. The chain couples TRBV5-4 to TRBJ1-1, with D hard to call. Germline V CDR1 and CDR2: SGHNT, YYREEE (reference sequence). The CDR3 has 14 amino acids. The CDR3 is CASRPAGRNTEVFF. The CDR3 nucleotides are TGTGCCAGCAGACCCGCCGGCCGGAACACTGAAGTTTTCTTT.

In regard to this clonotype: A much larger clonotype is one base distant, so this may be a read error. The rearrangement joins TRBV25-1 to TRBJ2-1; the match to TRBD2 covers 8 bases. V was clipped by 9 bases and J by 4 bases; unmatched bases: 11. CDR3 length: 15 residues. CDR1 is MGHDK and CDR2 is SYGVNS in the germline V gene. CDR3 DNA: TGTGCCAGAAGCCCGAGCGGGAGTACTTACAATGAGCAGTTCTTC. It translates to CARSPSGSTYNEQFF. Full variable domain (rest looked up from reference TRBV25-1 and TRBJ2-1): EADIYQTPRYLVIGTGKKITLECSQTMGHDKMYWYQQDPGMELHLIHYSYGVNSTEKGDLSSESTVSRIRTEHFPLTLESARPSHTSQYLCARSPSGSTYNEQFFGPGTRLTVL.

This clonotype was recorded many times. The V call is TRBV7-9, the J call TRBJ1-6; D is unclear. Germline V gene data show CDR1 as SEHNR and CDR2 as FQNEAQ (reference sequence). This CDR3 is 14 amino acids long. Trimming removed 5 bases at V and 10 bases at J, with 15 bases between. The CDR3 DNA follows: TGTGCCAGCAGCAACTCTCGTAATGTGTCACCCCTCCACTTT. This gives the protein CASSNSRNVSPLHF.

This clonotype was counted between two and nine times. The J gene is TRBJ1-1, the V gene TRBV5-1; possible D gene TRBD1, 5 bases. The CDR3 spans 15 residues. Trimming stripped 0 bases from V and 5 bases from J, with 14 bases between. Germline CDR1 and CDR2: SGHRS and YFSETQ. The CDR3 spells CASSLGQTRGTEAFF. CDR3 coding DNA: TGCGCCAGCAGCTTGGGACAGACGAGAGGGACTGAAGCTTTCTTT.

The chain is built from TRBV5-1 and TRBJ2-7; the D gene is possibly TRBD1 (5 bases). Between the trimmed V and J ends, which lost 2 bases and 5 bases, there was a span of 20 bases. Germline V gene sequence: CDR1 SGHRS, CDR2 YFSETQ. CDR3 length: 16 amino acids. The chain's CDR3 is CASSLIGRVVVHEQYF. CDR3 DNA: TGCGCCAGCAGCTTAATCGGCAGGGTAGTTGTCCACGAGCAGTACTTC. The whole variable domain, filled in from reference TRBV5-1 and TRBJ2-7, reads KAGVTQTPRYLIKTRGQQVTLSCSPISGHRSVSWYQQTPGQGLQFLFEYFSETQRNKGNFPGRFSGRQFSNSRSEMNVSTLELGDSALYLCASSLIGRVVVHEQYFGPGTRLTVT.

This clonotype appeared a single time. Being one base from a much bigger clone, this may be a read error. This sequence joins TRBV29-1 and TRBJ1-1, with D perhaps TRBD1 (6 bases). Looked up from germline, CDR1 is SQVTM and CDR2 is ANQGSEA. CDR3 length: 13 amino acids. CDR3 sequence reads: CSVAYYRVSEDFF. In DNA form, the CDR3 reads TGCAGCGTTGCCTACTACAGGGTTTCTGAAGATTTCTTT.

J is TRBJ2-2 and V is TRBV5-5; D uncertain. The CDR3 spans 14 residues. Germline V gene data show CDR1 as SGHKS and CDR2 as YYEKEE (reference sequence). V dropped 0 bases and J dropped 2 bases, with 5 bases sitting between them. The CDR3: CASSLDPNTGELFF. The CDR3 nucleotides read TGTGCCAGCAGCTTGGACCCAAACACCGGGGAGCTGTTTTTT.

CDR3 DNA: TGTGCCAGAAGACGGACAGGGCGGTACACTGAAGCTTTCTTT. This gives the protein CARRRTGRYTEAFF. The chain links TRBV6-1 to TRBJ1-1; 8 positions match TRBD1. The V gene end was trimmed by 9 bases and the J gene end by 3 bases; junction bases not matched to a gene: 9. This CDR3 comprises 14 residues. Germline CDR1 reads MNHNS; CDR2 reads SASEGT.

The DNA for the CDR3 is TGTGCCAGTAGTATAGAGGTTAGCGGGTACAATGAGCAGTTCTTC. It encodes CASSIEVSGYNEQFF. The genes are TRBV19 and TRBJ2-1; 7 bases match TRBD2. Germline V lookup: CDR1 LNHDA, CDR2 SQIVND (reference sequence). V was clipped by 0 bases and J by 4 bases; unmatched bases: 3. The CDR3 consists of 15 residues.

This clonotype was counted many times. The chain carries TRBV7-2 and TRBJ2-3; D not certain. The CDR3 is made up of 12 amino acids. Trimming took off 2 bases at V and 4 bases at J, with 4 bases between the two ends. Per germline, CDR1 SGHTA and CDR2 FQGNSA. CDR3 loop: CASSLLSDTQYF. The CDR3 DNA follows: TGTGCCAGCAGCTTATTATCAGATACGCAGTATTTT.

This clonotype was detected ten times or more. The chain recombines TRBV12-3 or TRBV12-4 with TRBJ1-1; D gene ambiguous. V lost 0 bases, J lost 1 base, and 9 bases lay in between. There are 15 residues in the CDR3. The DNA for the CDR3 is TGTGCCAGCAGTTTAGCGACGGGGAGGAACACTGAAGCTTTCTTT. Residues: CASSLATGRNTEAFF.

J is TRBJ2-1 and V is TRBV18; 9 positions agree with TRBD1. Germline V gene sequence: CDR1 KGHSH, CDR2 LQKENI. This CDR3 contains 16 residues. V was pared by 3 bases and J by 13 bases, with 16 bases of the junction left unmatched. The CDR3: CASSPRPGQGAETQFF. Here the CDR3 DNA reads TGTGCCAGCTCACCCCGGCCGGGACAGGGAGCAGAGACCCAGTTCTTC.

V usage is TRBV28 and J usage is TRBJ1-6; D is undetermined. V lost 5 bases and J lost 2, with 4 bases in between. Germline loops: CDR1 MDHEN, CDR2 SYDVKM. The CDR3 is made up of 13 amino acids. CDR3 in DNA: TGTGCCAGCAGTCGGGCCTATAATTCACCCCTCCACTTT. This codes for CASSRAYNSPLHF.

Concerning this clonotype: This may arise from a read error, as a much more abundant clone is one base away. The chain links TRBV12-3 or TRBV12-4 to TRBJ1-2; D is ambiguous. The CDR3 sequence is 13 residues long. The CDR3 nucleotides read TGTGCCAGCGGTTTGGAAGGAGAATATGGCTACACCTTC. Amino acids: CASGLEGEYGYTF.

The chain carries TRBV4-3 and TRBJ2-3, with a tentative D call TRBD2 (5 bases). The germline CDR1 and CDR2 sequences are LGHNA and YSLEER. This CDR3 has 17 amino acids. Between the trimmed V and J ends, which lost 3 bases and 0 bases, there was a span of 16 bases. The CDR3 loop is CASSQDLAYPSTDTQYF. The CDR3 coding sequence is TGCGCCAGCAGCCAGGATCTAGCCTACCCTAGCACAGATACGCAGTATTTT.

This clonotype was counted many times. This chain connects TRBV29-1 to TRBJ1-2; no reliable D call. The ends were cut back, 5 bases at V and 7 bases at J, with 26 bases in the middle. Germline V gene sequence: CDR1 SQVTM, CDR2 ANQGSEA. CDR3 length: 16 amino acids. The CDR3 nucleotides are TGCAGCGTTCAACCCCGGGATATACCCAGAACCGGTGGCTACACCTTC. The encoded protein is CSVQPRDIPRTGGYTF. Variable domain in full (rest from reference TRBV29-1 and TRBJ1-2): SAVISQKPSRDICQRGTSLTIQCQVDSQVTMMFWYRQQPGQSLTLIATANQGSEATYESGFVIDKFPISRPNLTFSTLTVSNMSPEDSSIYLCSVQPRDIPRTGGYTFGSGTRLTVV.

In its sample, this clonotype was seen many times. The rearrangement joins TRBV18 to TRBJ2-7; D is unresolved. This CDR3 has 13 residues. Germline-derived CDR1 and CDR2 are KGHSH and LQKENI. Trimming cost V 3 bases and J 3 bases, with 9 bases left between them. CDR3 coding DNA: TGTGCCAGCTCACCGGCGGCTAGCTACGAGCAGTACTTC. Residues: CASSPAASYEQYF.

This clonotype was seen repeatedly, ten times or more. V usage is TRBV7-2 and J usage is TRBJ1-6; 7 bases are a match to TRBD1. After removal of 6 bases from V and 9 bases from J, the junction contained 8 bases not matched to a gene. CDR1 is SGHTA and CDR2 is FQGNSA in the germline V gene. This CDR3 comprises 14 residues. This chain's CDR3 is CASSPQGDISPLHF. CDR3 DNA: TGTGCCAGCAGTCCTCAGGGGGATATTTCACCCCTCCACTTT.

This clonotype was seen repeatedly, ten times or more. The chain is built from TRBV24-1 and TRBJ1-2, with D perhaps TRBD1 (5 bases). Germline-derived CDR1 and CDR2 are KGHDR and SFDVKD. The CDR3 sequence is 15 residues long. V gave up 3 bases and J gave up 0 bases, with 10 bases separating them. The CDR3 DNA reads TGTGCCACCAGTGATCCGGGACGAGCTAACTATGGCTACACCTTC. Translating gives CATSDPGRANYGYTF.

Points on this clonotype: A clone one base away is much larger, so this may be a read error. V usage is TRBV3-1 and J usage is TRBJ2-1, with D unresolved. The length of the CDR3 is 12 residues. The germline gives CDR1 LGHDT, CDR2 YNNKEL (reference sequence). The germline V and J ends were trimmed by 8 bases and 9 bases, with 14 bases remaining between them. DNA for the CDR3: TGTGCCAGCGGCTACCCGCGCGGTGAGCAGTTCTTC. Translation: CASGYPRGEQFF.

This clonotype was detected ten times or more. The chain employs TRBV4-2 and TRBJ2-5; 16 positions match TRBD2. The CDR3 has 18 residues. The V segment lost 4 bases and the J segment 1 base; nucleotides outside the gene matches: 6. Per germline, CDR1 LGHNA and CDR2 YNFKEQ. CDR3 amino acids: CASSPGTSGRASQETQYF. The CDR3 nucleotides read TGTGCCAGCAGCCCCGGGACTAGCGGGAGGGCAAGCCAAGAGACCCAGTACTTC.

As concerns this clonotype: A much bigger clone sits one base away, suggesting this may be a read error. The V and J genes are TRBV6-1 and TRBJ1-1; D remains ambiguous. The CDR3 is 11 amino acids. Trimming cost V 10 bases and J 7 bases, with 13 bases left between them. The germline V gene has CDR1 MNHNS and CDR2 SASEGT. CDR3 loop: CATLRVFEAFF. CDR3 DNA: TGTGCCACCCTTCGGGTGTTTGAAGCTTTCTTT.

This clonotype was detected many times. This chain connects TRBV12-3 or TRBV12-4 to TRBJ1-1; D unresolved. The CDR3 is 12 amino acids. Trimming shortened V by 5 bases and J by 0 bases, and 4 bases separated the two germline ends. The CDR3 loop is CASSPMNTEAFF. CDR3 sequence (DNA): TGTGCCAGCAGTCCCATGAACACTGAAGCTTTCTTT.

With respect to this clonotype: A much larger clone differs from this one at a single base, so this may be a read error. The CDR3 DNA follows: TGTGCCAGCAGCCCGGGACTCTCAGGCGAGCAGTTCTTC. Its translation is CASSPGLSGEQFF. V and J are TRBV7-2 and TRBJ2-1; the D gene is possibly TRBD2 (6 bases). The V and J ends lost 5 bases and 10 bases respectively, with 15 bases between them. The germline V gene has CDR1 SGHTA and CDR2 FQGNSA. The CDR3 covers 13 residues.

Worth noting for this clonotype: This clone may be a read error of a much larger clone one base away. This chain uses TRBV2 with TRBJ1-5, with D tentatively TRBD1 (5 bases). This CDR3 contains 15 residues. V was trimmed by 7 bases and J by 4 bases, leaving 17 bases between them. CDR1 is SNHLY and CDR2 is FYNNEI in the germline V gene. In nucleotides, the CDR3 is TGTGCCAGCATTGTCCAGGACACCTCGAATCAGCCCCAGCATTTT. The encoded protein is CASIVQDTSNQPQHF.

This clonotype showed up many times. This chain connects TRBV7-2 to TRBJ2-5, with 8 bases aligning to TRBD2. V shed 3 bases and J 1 base; nucleotides not matched to a gene: 7. This CDR3 comprises 16 residues. Germline CDR1 reads SGHTA; CDR2 reads FQGNSA. CDR3 residues: CASSFQTGGIQETQYF. For the CDR3, the DNA is TGTGCCAGCAGCTTCCAAACGGGAGGGATCCAAGAGACCCAGTACTTC.